One and the same sample provided the 18 T cell receptor beta chains below, sequenced in a study of blood T cell repertoires in COVID-19. TCRdb's table, derived via immunoSEQ multiplex PCR, lists solely in-frame clones and lacks some. The data show over 60,000 clones, less than 85% seen once. Material: peripheral blood. The receptor source for this set is a man in his fifties with COVID-19, enrolled during active disease.

This clone has a handful of counts. This chain connects TRBV12-5 to TRBJ2-7, with D possibly matching TRBD1 (6 bases). Trimming left V 6 bases short and J 2 bases short, with 11 bases between. The germline V gene encodes CDR1 LGHNT and CDR2 FRNRAP. The length of the CDR3 is 13 residues. CDR3 DNA sequence: TGTGCTAGTGGCCGGGACACTACCTACGAGCAGTACTTC. Encoded protein: CASGRDTTYEQYF.

The sample holds a few counts of this clone. The CDR3 spells CASSVGQAASYEQYF. Written as DNA, the CDR3 is TGTGCCAGCAGCGTAGGACAGGCGGCCTCCTACGAGCAGTACTTC. The chain carries TRBV9 and TRBJ2-7; D perhaps matches TRBD1 (6 bases). Deletions cut 0 bases from V and 0 bases from J, with 10 bases between. Germline loops: CDR1 SGDLS, CDR2 YYNGEE. This CDR3 region has 15 residues.

The J gene is TRBJ1-4, the V gene TRBV21-1; TRBD1 is the table's D call and was not checked against the DNA. TRBV21-1 is assigned pseudogene status. There are 17 residues in the CDR3. This CDR3 is CASSKSGTGLQNEKLFF. CDR3 nucleotides: TGTGCCAGCAGCAAATCCGGGACAGGACTACAGAATGAAAAACTGTTTTTT.

This clone came up a few times. This chain joins TRBV18 and TRBJ2-7, with 13 bases aligning to TRBD2. The CDR3 is made up of 17 amino acids. Trimming removed 0 bases from V and 2 bases from J; junction bases left unmatched: 4. Looked up from germline, CDR1 is KGHSH and CDR2 is LQKENI. CDR3 nucleotides: TGTGCCAGCTCACCACCTGGACTAGCGGGGGCCCCCTACGAGCAGTACTTC. Translated, it gives CASSPPGLAGAPYEQYF.

The genes are TRBV5-1 and TRBJ2-1, with 10 bases identical to TRBD1. From germline, CDR1 is SGHRS and CDR2 YFSETQ. The CDR3 sequence is 15 residues long. Trimming at V came to 1 base and at J to 8 bases, leaving 6 bases not matched to a gene. The DNA for the CDR3 is TGCGCCAGCAGCTTGTCGGGACAGGGGTGGGATGAGCAGTTCTTC. It translates to CASSLSGQGWDEQFF.

J is TRBJ2-2 and V is TRBV3-1 (or the pseudogene TRBV3-2); possibly TRBD1 for D (5 bases). The CDR3 is made up of 15 amino acids. The V end was cut by 6 bases, the J end by 6 bases, with 17 bases between. CDR1 and CDR2 from the germline V gene are LGHDT and YNNKEL (reference sequence). CDR3 sequence (DNA): TGTGCCAGCAGTCCCTCCCCCGGACAATCCGGGGAGCTGTTTTTT. It codes for CASSPSPGQSGELFF.

The chain couples TRBV30 to TRBJ1-1; 8 bases match TRBD1. Looked up from germline, CDR1 is GTSNPN and CDR2 is SVGIG (reference sequence). This CDR3 comprises 14 residues. The V gene end was trimmed by 0 bases and the J gene end by 1 base; junction bases not matched to a gene: 1. The chain's CDR3 is CAWSVGQGNTEAFF. In DNA, the CDR3 is TGTGCCTGGAGTGTTGGACAGGGGAACACTGAAGCTTTCTTT.

This clone has more than one count but fewer than ten. The chain recombines TRBV18 with TRBJ2-5; D ambiguous. Germline CDR1 and CDR2: KGHSH and LQKENI. The CDR3 has 11 residues. Trimming removed 3 bases at V and 7 bases at J, with 6 bases between. The DNA of the CDR3 is TGTGCCAGCTCACCTCAATCGACCCAGTACTTC. Protein product: CASSPQSTQYF.

This clone appeared a few times. V is TRBV9 and J is TRBJ2-7; 8 bases match TRBD2. J gave up 7 bases and V 3 bases, and 6 bases lay outside the gene matches. Germline V gene data show CDR1 as SGDLS and CDR2 as YYNGEE. This CDR3 is built from 13 residues. The CDR3 DNA sequence: TGTGCCAGCAGCGCCGGGACTAGTGATGAGCAGTACTTC. Translated: CASSAGTSDEQYF.

This clone was counted a few times. The chain joins TRBV7-9 to TRBJ2-2, with no clear D. The CDR3 loop spans 13 amino acids. Germline CDR1 and CDR2: SEHNR and FQNEAQ (reference sequence). Trimming took 1 base from V and 7 from J, leaving 7 bases between them. CDR3 coding DNA: TGTGCCAGCAGCTTAGGTCCTTACGGGGAGCTGTTTTTT. Its translation is CASSLGPYGELFF. The variable domain in full, completed from reference TRBV7-9 and TRBJ2-2, reads DTGVSQNPRHKITKRGQNVTFRCDPISEHNRLYWYRQTLGQGPEFLTYFQNEAQLEKSRLLSDRFSAERPKGSFSTLEIQRTEQGDSAMYLCASSLGPYGELFFGEGSRLTVL.

V usage is TRBV7-2 and J usage is TRBJ2-5; 11 nucleotides align to TRBD2. From germline, CDR1 is SGHTA and CDR2 FQGNSA. With 5 bases clipped from V and 2 bases from J, the junction kept 4 bases outside the gene matches. The CDR3 has 15 residues. CDR3 in amino acids: CASSPSGGTQETQYF. The CDR3 DNA is TGTGCCAGCAGCCCTAGCGGGGGGACGCAAGAGACCCAGTACTTC.

The rearrangement links TRBV3-1 (or the pseudogene TRBV3-2) to TRBJ2-5, with 10 bases identical to TRBD2. The CDR3 is 17 residues long. Trimming removed 3 bases from V and 2 bases from J; junction bases left unmatched: 9. CDR1 is LGHDT and CDR2 is YNNKEL in the germline V gene (reference sequence). The CDR3, as DNA: TGTGCCAGCAGCCACTGCGCACTAGCGGGGACTCAAGAGACCCAGTACTTC. Translated: CASSHCALAGTQETQYF.

In the case of this clone: The junction shows a germline mismatch at one end, possibly a read error. The V call is TRBV5-6, the J call TRBJ1-2, with D perhaps matching TRBD1 (6 bases). From germline, CDR1 is SGHDT and CDR2 YYEEEE. This CDR3 contains 12 residues. The CDR3 reads CASSLGTADWGF. The CDR3 DNA sequence: TGTGCCAGCAGCTTGGGGACAGCCGATTGGGGTTTC.

J is TRBJ1-3 and V is TRBV7-6; D is unclear. The CDR3 is 15 residues long. Trimming stripped 1 base from V and 4 bases from J, with 11 bases between. From germline, CDR1 is SGHVS and CDR2 FNYEAQ. The CDR3 protein is CASSLGAVRGNTIYF. CDR3 nucleotide sequence: TGTGCCAGCAGCTTAGGTGCAGTGAGGGGAAACACCATATATTTT.

The chain is built from TRBV6-6 and TRBJ2-1, with 8 bases aligning to TRBD2. From germline, CDR1 is MNHNY and CDR2 SVGAGI (reference sequence). Trimming at V came to 2 bases and at J to 7 bases, leaving 1 base not matched to a gene. The CDR3 totals 13 residues. The CDR3 sequence: CASSYPGGNEQFF. As DNA, the CDR3 is TGTGCCAGCAGTTACCCGGGGGGGAATGAGCAGTTCTTC.

The V call is TRBV7-9, the J call TRBJ1-1; 10 nucleotides agree with TRBD1. Germline V CDR1 and CDR2: SEHNR, FQNEAQ (reference sequence). The CDR3 consists of 16 residues. V lost 7 bases to trimming and J lost 0 bases; unmatched junction nucleotides: 8. The CDR3 here is CASTGWDRGMNTEAFF. The CDR3 coding sequence is TGTGCCAGCACTGGGTGGGACAGGGGCATGAACACTGAAGCTTTCTTT.

This sequence joins TRBV27 and TRBJ1-5, with D possibly being TRBD1 (5 bases). V lost 3 bases and J lost 0, with 6 bases in between. The CDR3 totals 14 residues. Germline V lookup: CDR1 MNHEY, CDR2 SMNVEV (reference sequence). In DNA, the CDR3 is TGTGCCAGCAGTTTTCAGGGTAGCAATCAGCCCCAGCATTTT. Translation gives CASSFQGSNQPQHF.

J is TRBJ2-3 and V is TRBV3-1 (or the pseudogene TRBV3-2), with a tentative D call TRBD2 (5 bases). V gave up 4 bases and J gave up 4 bases, with 12 bases separating them. The CDR3 covers 14 residues. The germline CDR1 and CDR2 sequences are LGHDT and YNNKEL (reference sequence). This CDR3 reads CASSLSRGSDTQYF. The CDR3 nucleotides read TGTGCCAGCAGCCTATCACGGGGTTCAGATACGCAGTATTTT.